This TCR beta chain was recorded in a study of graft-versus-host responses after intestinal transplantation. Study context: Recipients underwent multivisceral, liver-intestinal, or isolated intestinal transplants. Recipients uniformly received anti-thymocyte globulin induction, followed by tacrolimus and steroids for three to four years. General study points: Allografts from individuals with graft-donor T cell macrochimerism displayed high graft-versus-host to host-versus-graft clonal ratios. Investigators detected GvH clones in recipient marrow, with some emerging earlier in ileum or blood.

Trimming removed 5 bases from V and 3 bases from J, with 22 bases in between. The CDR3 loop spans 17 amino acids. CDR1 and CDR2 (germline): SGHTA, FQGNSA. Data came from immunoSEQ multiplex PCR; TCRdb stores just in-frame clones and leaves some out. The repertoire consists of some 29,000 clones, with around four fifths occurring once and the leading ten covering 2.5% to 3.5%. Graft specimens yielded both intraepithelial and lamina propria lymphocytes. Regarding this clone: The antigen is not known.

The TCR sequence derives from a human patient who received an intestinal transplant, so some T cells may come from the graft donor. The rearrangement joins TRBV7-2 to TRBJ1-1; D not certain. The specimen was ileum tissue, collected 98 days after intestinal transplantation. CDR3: CASSGGPVPPDDTEAFF. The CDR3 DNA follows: TGTGCCAGCAGCGGTGGGCCAGTGCCTCCTGACGACACTGAAGCTTTCTTT.